The 31 T cell receptor beta chains in this list originate from one sample, sequenced in a study of beta chain features in type 1 diabetes (dated by TCRdb to the late 2010s). These receptors have no identified antigens. Receptors were amplified or captured by the immunoSEQ multiplex PCR assay. The High Capacity cDNA Reverse Transcription Kit was used to reverse transcribe all of the isolated RNA, meaning that expressed TCRB transcripts were what got sequenced. As stored in TCRdb, this immuneACCESS dataset retains in-frame rearrangements with V and J assigned. A fraction of the clones does not appear; measured against another copy, unresolved V genes explain less than half of the discrepancy, and the remainder lacks a known reason. Present in this sample are hundreds of thousands of clones, under 15% of which were seen just once. The top ten constitute 0.022% of the sample. Results and caveats for the whole study, not just this receptor: In all four CD4+ subsets, TCRB CDR3 length was moderately but significantly shorter in type 1 diabetes patients.

The sample taken for sequencing was naive CD4+ T cells from blood. Explained via the paper, the cell subset or site label denotes: true naive CD4+ T cells. The receptors shown here come from a man between 18 and 35 years old with type 1 diabetes.

This clone appeared a few times. J is TRBJ2-3 and V is TRBV5-6; 10 nucleotides line up with TRBD1. The CDR3 runs to 14 residues. Trimming at V came to 2 bases and at J to 5 bases, leaving 2 bases not matched to a gene. From germline, CDR1 is SGHDT and CDR2 YYEEEE. The CDR3 here is CASSFGQGGDTQYF. CDR3 in DNA: TGTGCCAGCAGCTTCGGACAGGGGGGAGATACGCAGTATTTT.

V and J are TRBV12-5 and TRBJ2-7; either TRBD1 or TRBD2 may supply D (5 bases each). V was clipped by 7 bases and J by 5 bases, with 18 bases between them. CDR1 is LGHNT and CDR2 is FRNRAP in the germline V gene. The CDR3 extends over 14 amino acids. CDR3 sequence (DNA): TGTGCTAGTGCCTTGACGAGGGACGACCACGAGCAGTACTTC. Translation: CASALTRDDHEQYF. The complete variable domain, with remaining parts taken from reference TRBV12-5 and TRBJ2-7, reads DARVTQTPRHKVTEMGQEVTMRCQPILGHNTVFWYRQTMMQGLELLAYFRNRAPLDDSGMPKDRFSAEMPDATLATLKIQPSEPRDSAVYFCASALTRDDHEQYFGPGTRLTVT.

There are a few counts of this clone. V and J are TRBV7-8 and TRBJ2-5; D gene uncertain. The CDR3 runs to 13 residues. The V gene's germline CDR1 is SGHVS and CDR2 FQNEAQ. V lost 0 bases, J lost 1 base, and 3 bases lay in between. The CDR3 DNA reads as TGTGCCAGCAGCTTAGCGGTCCAAGAGACCCAGTACTTC. Encoded protein: CASSLAVQETQYF.

The chain uses TRBV29-1 and TRBJ2-1; 11 positions agree with TRBD2. The CDR3 runs 15 residues. The V and J ends lost 0 bases and 3 bases, in that order; junction bases with no gene match: 1. Germline V gene data show CDR1 as SQVTM and CDR2 as ANQGSEA. CDR3 sequence reads: CSVEELAGGYNEQFF. CDR3 nucleotides: TGCAGCGTTGAAGAGCTAGCGGGGGGCTACAATGAGCAGTTCTTC.

J is TRBJ2-2 and V is TRBV7-2; D tentatively reads TRBD1 or TRBD2 (5 bases each). The CDR3 contains 15 residues. V lost 0 bases and J lost 1, with 6 bases in between. Germline V gene data show CDR1 as SGHTA and CDR2 as FQGNSA. The CDR3: CASSLAGVNTGELFF. CDR3 coding DNA: TGTGCCAGCAGCTTAGCGGGGGTGAACACCGGGGAGCTGTTTTTT.

The chain is built from TRBV7-9 and TRBJ1-6, with TRBD1 as a possible D gene (5 bases). Germline lookup yields CDR1 SEHNR and CDR2 FQNEAQ (reference sequence). The CDR3 has 14 residues. Between the trimmed V and J ends, which lost 5 bases and 9 bases, there was a span of 14 bases. Here the CDR3 reads CASSDPQGSSPLHF. The CDR3 nucleotides read TGTGCCAGCAGCGACCCCCAGGGTAGTTCACCCCTCCACTTT.

This clone occurred a few times. The identical CDR3 is also encoded by other nucleotide sequences in the sample. This chain links TRBV11-2 with TRBJ2-1, with a tentative D call TRBD1 (5 bases). Trimming left V 3 bases short and J 5 bases short, with 5 bases between. CDR1 and CDR2 (germline): SGHAT, FQNNGV. This CDR3 region has 12 residues. The CDR3 bases are TGTGCCAGCAGCTTGGACAACAATGAGCAGTTCTTC. Translated, it gives CASSLDNNEQFF.

This clone has only a few counts. The chain couples TRBV11-2 to TRBJ1-1; TRBD1 matches 7 bases. The CDR3 length is 14 residues. Germline trimming cut 2 bases from V and 5 bases from J; bases unmatched to any gene: 5. Germline CDR1 and CDR2: SGHAT and FQNNGV. The chain's CDR3 is CASSLQTGHTEAFF. CDR3 bases: TGTGCCAGCAGCTTACAGACAGGGCATACTGAAGCTTTCTTT.

This clone was seen only a few times. The V gene is TRBV7-9, the J gene TRBJ2-1; 10 bases agree with TRBD2. This CDR3 region has 16 residues. Germline V CDR1 and CDR2: SEHNR, FQNEAQ (reference sequence). J gave up 3 bases and V 1 base, and 3 bases lay outside the gene matches. CDR3 nucleotides: TGTGCCAGCAGCTTAGAACTAGCGGGGTTCTACAATGAGCAGTTCTTC. Amino acid sequence: CASSLELAGFYNEQFF.

The J gene is TRBJ1-2, the V gene TRBV5-4; D call uncertain. Per the germline V gene, CDR1 is SGHNT and CDR2 is YYREEE (reference sequence). The CDR3 is 14 residues long. Trimming cost V 4 bases and J 8 bases, with 18 bases left between them. CDR3 DNA: TGTGCCAGCAGCCTATCGGGAACGTCCGGGGGCTACACCTTC. Translated: CASSLSGTSGGYTF.

Concerning this clone: One end of the junction fails to match germline, which may point to a read error. The rearrangement links TRBV6-1 to TRBJ1-6, with D tentatively TRBD1 (5 bases). The CDR3 is 11 residues long. Germline V gene lookup returns CDR1 MNHNS and CDR2 SASEGT. Here the CDR3 reads CATTDNSPLHF. CDR3 nucleotides: TGCGCAACGACAGATAATTCACCCCTCCACTTT.

This clone was counted between two and nine times. This chain joins TRBV25-1 and TRBJ1-6, with 8 bases aligning to TRBD1. J gave up 6 bases and V 6 bases, and 7 bases lay outside the gene matches. This CDR3 has 15 residues. Germline CDR1 and CDR2: MGHDK and SYGVNS. The CDR3 is CASSGGTGLNSPLHF. The CDR3 bases are TGTGCCAGCAGCGGAGGGACAGGCCTTAATTCACCCCTCCACTTT.

The chain combines TRBV4-1 with TRBJ1-5; D is unclear. The CDR3 covers 17 residues. Germline loops: CDR1 MGHRA, CDR2 YSYEKL. Trimming took off 4 bases at V and 2 bases at J, with 18 bases between the two ends. The DNA for the CDR3 is TGCGCCAGCAGCCCGTTGTCCACCGGTGGCGGCAATCAGCCCCAGCATTTT. The encoded protein is CASSPLSTGGGNQPQHF.

There are a few counts of this clone. The chain carries TRBV28 and TRBJ1-6; weak D call: TRBD1 (6 bases). Germline loops: CDR1 MDHEN, CDR2 SYDVKM. The CDR3 sequence is 13 residues long. Trimming pared 6 bases from V and 9 bases from J, leaving 12 bases between. The CDR3 DNA sequence: TGTGCCAGCAGCTGGGACATCCCTTCACCCCTCCACTTT. Translating it yields CASSWDIPSPLHF.

The CDR3 DNA sequence: TGTGCCAGCAGCCAAGAGGTGCGGGCAGGCCTGGGTGGCTACACCTTC. Translating it yields CASSQEVRAGLGGYTF. The J gene is TRBJ1-2, the V gene TRBV4-2, with D unclear. The V gene lost 0 bases and the J gene lost 7 bases, with 18 bases spanning the gap. The germline V gene encodes CDR1 LGHNA and CDR2 YNFKEQ. The CDR3 is 16 amino acids.

The rearrangement links TRBV27 to TRBJ2-7; TRBD1 matches at 7 bases. Trimming at V came to 6 bases and at J to 1 base, leaving 9 bases not matched to a gene. CDR3 size: 15 residues. From germline, CDR1 is MNHEY and CDR2 SMNVEV (reference sequence). The CDR3 DNA is TGTGCCAGCAGCTCACAGGGGACGGGATCCTACGAGCAGTACTTC. Translation: CASSSQGTGSYEQYF.

CDR3 coding DNA: TGTGCCAGCAGCTTGTGGGACAGGGACCAAAACATTCAGTACTTC. The encoded protein is CASSLWDRDQNIQYF. The V and J genes are TRBV5-6 and TRBJ2-4, with 9 bases that match TRBD1. The CDR3 spans 15 residues. CDR1 is SGHDT, CDR2 YYEEEE, per germline. V gave up 1 base and J gave up 5 bases; unmatched junction bases: 4.

This clone was observed a handful of times. The chain recombines TRBV9 with TRBJ2-3, with D maybe TRBD1 (5 bases). The CDR3 sequence is 13 residues long. CDR1 and CDR2 from the germline V gene are SGDLS and YYNGEE. Trimming removed 4 bases at V and 5 bases at J, with 11 bases between. The CDR3 nucleotides read TGTGCCAGCAGCCTATCGACAGAAGATACGCAGTATTTT. This translates into CASSLSTEDTQYF.

This clone was picked up a small number of times. This chain connects TRBV5-1 to TRBJ1-5; D is unresolved. Germline loops: CDR1 SGHRS, CDR2 YFSETQ. V gave up 8 bases and J gave up 7 bases, with 10 bases separating them. There are 11 residues in the CDR3. In DNA form, the CDR3 reads TGCGCCAGAAGACCCAGGCAGCCCCAGCATTTT. It encodes CARRPRQPQHF.

In this sample, this clone turned up a few times. This rearrangement joins TRBV28 to TRBJ2-3, with D possibly TRBD1 on 6 matching bases. The V and J ends lost 7 bases and 1 base respectively, with 27 bases between them. The CDR3 spans 19 residues. Looked up from germline, CDR1 is MDHEN and CDR2 is SYDVKM. The CDR3 coding sequence is TGTGCCAGCAACACGTTGATGCGGCAGGGGAGCTTCGGCACAGATACGCAGTATTTT. It translates to CASNTLMRQGSFGTDTQYF.

This clone was observed a few times. This chain connects TRBV10-1 to TRBJ2-3, with D maybe TRBD2 (6 bases). V was trimmed by 5 bases and J by 9 bases, leaving 12 bases between them. CDR1 WNHNN and CDR2 SYGVQD come from the germline V gene (reference sequence). This CDR3 has 12 residues. The CDR3 is CASSTTAGTQYF. The CDR3 DNA reads TGCGCCAGCAGTACCACCGCGGGAACGCAGTATTTT.

The V call is TRBV9, the J call TRBJ2-3; the match to TRBD2 covers 7 bases. This CDR3 is 16 amino acids long. With 0 bases clipped from V and 5 bases from J, the junction kept 9 bases outside the gene matches. CDR1 and CDR2 (germline): SGDLS, YYNGEE. CDR3 residues: CASSVDFSGGIDTQYF. The CDR3 DNA sequence: TGTGCCAGCAGCGTAGATTTTTCGGGGGGAATAGATACGCAGTATTTT.

This clone was detected only a few times. Other nucleotide sequences in the sample specify the same CDR3. The chain has TRBV9 and TRBJ1-6; D is unclear. V lost 0 bases and J lost 9, with 10 bases in between. Germline V gene sequence: CDR1 SGDLS, CDR2 YYNGEE. This CDR3 comprises 14 residues. CDR3 nucleotides: TGTGCCAGCAGCGTAGGGGGTGAGCGTTCACCCCTCCACTTT. Protein: CASSVGGERSPLHF.

This clone was observed a few times. This sequence joins TRBV30 and TRBJ1-3; TRBD1 might be the D (5 bases). This CDR3 comprises 15 residues. The V end was cut by 0 bases, the J end by 2 bases, with 11 bases between. From germline, CDR1 is GTSNPN and CDR2 SVGIG (reference sequence). The CDR3 region is CAWSVVGGAGNTIYF. CDR3 sequence (DNA): TGTGCCTGGAGTGTCGTAGGAGGGGCTGGAAACACCATATATTTT.

This chain joins TRBV2 and TRBJ2-5; D unclear. The germline CDR1 and CDR2 sequences are SNHLY and FYNNEI. This CDR3 has 13 residues. V was pared by 8 bases and J by 5 bases, with 15 bases between. CDR3 in DNA: TGTGCCAGCCTGCTGGATTTGGGGGAGACCCAGTACTTC. Amino acid sequence: CASLLDLGETQYF. The complete variable domain, with remaining parts taken from reference TRBV2 and TRBJ2-5, reads EPEVTQTPSHQVTQMGQEVILRCVPISNHLYFYWYRQILGQKVEFLVSFYNNEISEKSEIFDDQFSVERPDGSNFTLKIRSTKLEDSAMYFCASLLDLGETQYFGPGTRLLVL.

This clone was seen only a few times. This chain connects TRBV7-9 to TRBJ1-2; D gene uncertain. The germline V gene has CDR1 SEHNR and CDR2 FQNEAQ (reference sequence). V dropped 2 bases and J dropped 4 bases, with 8 bases sitting between them. The CDR3 is made up of 13 amino acids. This CDR3 is CASSLLEFYGYTF. The CDR3 nucleotides read TGTGCCAGCAGCTTACTAGAGTTCTATGGCTACACCTTC.

The rearrangement joins TRBV29-1 to TRBJ1-6; the D is unclear. The CDR3 spans 13 residues. The ends were cut back, 4 bases at V and 4 bases at J, with 8 bases in the middle. The germline V gene encodes CDR1 SQVTM and CDR2 ANQGSEA. This chain's CDR3 is CSVGADYNSPLHF. The DNA for the CDR3 is TGCAGCGTTGGGGCCGATTATAATTCACCCCTCCACTTT.

This clone was detected a few times. CDR3 sequence (DNA): TGTGCCACCAGCAGAGATTTCAGCCCGGGCCCGGGGGCTGAAGCTTTCTTT. Its translation: CATSRDFSPGPGAEAFF. The chain combines TRBV15 with TRBJ1-1; D perhaps matches TRBD1 (5 bases). The CDR3 loop spans 17 amino acids. Germline loops: CDR1 LNHNV, CDR2 YYDKDF (reference sequence). Between the trimmed V and J ends, which lost 0 bases and 6 bases, there was a span of 20 bases.

This clone was detected a few times. J is TRBJ2-6 and V is TRBV7-2, with D possibly TRBD1 on 6 matching bases. This CDR3 contains 18 residues. V dropped 2 bases and J dropped 0 bases, with 14 bases sitting between them. Germline V lookup: CDR1 SGHTA, CDR2 FQGNSA. CDR3 bases: TGTGCCAGCAGCTTATTAAAGGACAGCTCCTCTGGGGCCAACGTCCTGACTTTC. Its translation: CASSLLKDSSSGANVLTF.

The chain recombines TRBV5-1 with TRBJ2-3; maybe TRBD2 (5 bases). CDR3 length: 13 residues. V dropped 6 bases and J dropped 5 bases, with 13 bases sitting between them. Germline loops: CDR1 SGHRS, CDR2 YFSETQ. CDR3 in amino acids: CASTLFRGDTQYF. The CDR3 nucleotides read TGCGCCAGCACCCTTTTCCGGGGAGATACGCAGTATTTT.

This chain links TRBV5-4 with TRBJ2-7; 10 nucleotides align to TRBD1. The junction had 3 bases not matched to a gene; V was cut back by 1 base and J by 5 bases. CDR1 and CDR2 from the germline V gene are SGHNT and YYREEE (reference sequence). This CDR3 contains 14 residues. In DNA form, the CDR3 reads TGTGCCAGCAGCTTGATGGGGACAGGGGACGAGCAGTACTTC. It codes for CASSLMGTGDEQYF. Drawing the rest from reference TRBV5-4 and TRBJ2-7, the complete variable domain is ETGVTQSPTHLIKTRGQQVTLRCSSQSGHNTVSWYQQALGQGPQFIFQYYREEENGRGNFPPRFSGLQFPNYSSELNVNALELDDSALYLCASSLMGTGDEQYFGPGTRLTVT.